Ten or more counts support the clone carrying this T cell receptor beta chain. Serving as healthy controls were blood bank volunteers based in Maryland, USA. The sample originates from a study of neurological immune-mediated disorders. Trimming removed 3 bases at V and 3 bases at J, with 11 bases between. The CDR3 runs to 14 residues. The germline CDR1 and CDR2 sequences are SGHRS and YFSETQ. Over 180 million TCR-beta sequences from 15-18 subjects were obtained in each sequencing run. MiXCR, applied by TCRdb to the 5' RACE reads, yields one record per CDR3 protein. The table shows about 79,000 distinct CDR3 sequences, with about 14% occurring only once.

The sequenced material came from PBMCs. This chain uses TRBV5-1 with TRBJ2-3; weak D call: TRBD1 (5 bases). The receptor was isolated from a woman aged 50 to 60 in good health. CDR3 sequence: CASSSGQGTDTQYF. The CDR3 DNA reads as TGCGCCAGCAGCTCAGGACAAGGAACAGATACGCAGTATTTT. Looking up the rest from reference TRBV5-1 and TRBJ2-3 gives the full variable domain: KAGVTQTPRYLIKTRGQQVTLSCSPISGHRSVSWYQQTPGQGLQFLFEYFSETQRNKGNFPGRFSGRQFSNSRSEMNVSTLELGDSALYLCASSSGQGTDTQYFGPGTRLTVL.